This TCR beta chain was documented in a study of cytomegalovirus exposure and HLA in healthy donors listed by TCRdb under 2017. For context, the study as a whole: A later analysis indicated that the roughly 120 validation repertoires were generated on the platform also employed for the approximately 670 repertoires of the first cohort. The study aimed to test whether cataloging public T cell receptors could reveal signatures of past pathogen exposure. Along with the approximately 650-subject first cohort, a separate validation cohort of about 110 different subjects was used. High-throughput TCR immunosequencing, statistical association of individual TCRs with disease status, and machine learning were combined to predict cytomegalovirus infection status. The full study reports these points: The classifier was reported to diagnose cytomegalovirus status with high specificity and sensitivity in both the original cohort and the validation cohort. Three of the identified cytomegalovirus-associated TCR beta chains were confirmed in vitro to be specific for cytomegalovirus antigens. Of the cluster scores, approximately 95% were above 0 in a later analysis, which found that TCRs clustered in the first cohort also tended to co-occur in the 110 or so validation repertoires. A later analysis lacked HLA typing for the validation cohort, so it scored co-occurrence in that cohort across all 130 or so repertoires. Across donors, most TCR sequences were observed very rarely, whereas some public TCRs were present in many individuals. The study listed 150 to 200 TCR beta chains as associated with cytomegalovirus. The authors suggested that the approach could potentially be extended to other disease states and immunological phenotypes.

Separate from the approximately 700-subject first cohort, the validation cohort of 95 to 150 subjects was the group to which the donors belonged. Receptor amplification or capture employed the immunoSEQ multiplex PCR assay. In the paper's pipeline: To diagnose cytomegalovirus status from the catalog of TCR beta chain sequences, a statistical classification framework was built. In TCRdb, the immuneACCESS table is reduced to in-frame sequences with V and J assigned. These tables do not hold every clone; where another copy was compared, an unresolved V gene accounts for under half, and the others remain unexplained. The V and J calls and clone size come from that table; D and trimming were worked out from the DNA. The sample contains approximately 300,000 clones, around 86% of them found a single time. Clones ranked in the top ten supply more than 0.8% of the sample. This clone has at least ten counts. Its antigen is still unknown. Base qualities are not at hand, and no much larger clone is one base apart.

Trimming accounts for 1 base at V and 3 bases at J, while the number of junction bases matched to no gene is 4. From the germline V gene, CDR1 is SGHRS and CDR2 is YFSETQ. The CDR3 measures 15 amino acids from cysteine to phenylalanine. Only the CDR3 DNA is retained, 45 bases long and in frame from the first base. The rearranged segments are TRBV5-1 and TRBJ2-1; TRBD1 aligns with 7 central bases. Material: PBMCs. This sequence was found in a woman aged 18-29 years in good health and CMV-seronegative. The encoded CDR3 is CASSLMTGNYNEQFF. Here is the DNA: TGCGCCAGCAGCTTGATGACAGGGAACTACAATGAGCAGTTCTTC.